These 20 T cell receptor beta chains originate from one sample sequenced in a study of T cells in Graves' hyperthyroidism and ophthalmopathy. Template material for amplifying TCR beta CDR3 regions consisted of RNA transcripts. With the HTBI primer set, the TCR CDR3 went through a first round of RT-PCR. MiXCR, run by TCRdb on the multiplex PCR reads, gives a single entry per CDR3 protein. This repertoire shows over 550,000 distinct CDR3 sequences, 16% found once; its top ten account for 15% to 20%. Sequenced material: blood. These receptors all stem from a woman under 30 with Graves' hyperthyroidism.

The chain recombines TRBV20-1 with TRBJ1-2; 7 bases map to TRBD1. The CDR3 has 14 amino acids. After removal of 0 bases from V and 7 bases from J, the junction contained 8 bases not matched to a gene. Looked up from germline, CDR1 is DFQATT and CDR2 is SNEGSKA (reference sequence). The CDR3 sequence: CSARDARDSRGYTF. DNA for the CDR3: TGCAGTGCTAGAGATGCCAGGGACAGTCGTGGCTACACCTTC.

This clonotype was detected only a few times. The chain couples TRBV20-1 to TRBJ2-7, with 11 bases identical to TRBD2. The CDR3 sequence is 15 residues long. J gave up 4 bases and V 1 base, and 6 bases lay outside the gene matches. From germline, CDR1 is DFQATT and CDR2 SNEGSKA (reference sequence). Written as DNA, the CDR3 is TGCAGTGCTAGAGCGCTAGCGGGGGGCCGATACGAGCAGTACTTC. Protein: CSARALAGGRYEQYF.

The V gene is TRBV4-3, the J gene TRBJ1-2, with D perhaps matching TRBD1 (5 bases). V was cut by 0 bases and J by 2 bases, with 13 bases left in between. The CDR3 contains 16 residues. Germline lookup yields CDR1 LGHNA and CDR2 YSLEER. CDR3 region: CASSQDSGLQNYGYTF. The CDR3 nucleotides are TGCGCCAGCAGCCAAGATTCGGGGCTCCAGAACTATGGCTACACCTTC.

In this sample, this clonotype turned up a few times. The junction departs from germline at one end; a sequencing error may be responsible. This chain links TRBV7-8 with TRBJ1-5; 7 bases agree with TRBD1. In germline, CDR1 is SGHVS, CDR2 FQNEAQ. The CDR3 covers 19 residues. CDR3 DNA sequence: TGTGCCGGCAGCCCTGGAGGAGGGGGCGCCTCTTTTAACAATCAGCCCCAGCATTTT. It translates to CAGSPGGGGASFNNQPQHF.

The chain couples TRBV18 to TRBJ2-7; 10 bases are a match to TRBD2. V lost 2 bases and J lost 1; bases outside the gene matches: 20. Germline CDR1 and CDR2: KGHSH and LQKENI. The CDR3 spans 21 residues. The CDR3 DNA reads as TGTGCCAGCTCACCAGGTGGGGTGAGCGGGAGGGGAGGAACCGGTTCCTACGAGCAGTACTTC. It specifies CASSPGGVSGRGGTGSYEQYF.

The chain carries TRBV19 and TRBJ2-1; D gene ambiguous. The CDR3 consists of 15 residues. V dropped 5 bases and J dropped 6 bases, with 17 bases sitting between them. Looked up from germline, CDR1 is LNHDA and CDR2 is SQIVND (reference sequence). CDR3 residues: CASSFASSSANEQFF. The CDR3 nucleotides read TGTGCCAGTAGTTTTGCATCGAGTTCAGCCAATGAGCAGTTCTTC.

This clonotype occurred a few times. Being one base from a much bigger clone, this may be a read error. The J gene is TRBJ1-2, the V gene TRBV28; tentative D call: TRBD1 (6 bases). The ends were cut back, 7 bases at V and 1 base at J, with 13 bases in the middle. The CDR3 totals 14 residues. Germline loops: CDR1 MDHEN, CDR2 SYDVKM. The CDR3 DNA reads TGTGCCAGCAACAGACAGGCCATTAACTATGGCTACACCTTC. Translation: CASNRQAINYGYTF.

The chain joins TRBV19 to TRBJ1-2; D unresolved. The CDR3 is 13 amino acids. The V end lost 5 bases, the J end lost 4 bases, and 11 bases lay between the germline ends. Germline CDR1 LNHDA, CDR2 SQIVND (reference sequence). Here the CDR3 DNA reads TGTGCCAGTAGTGTGGGCCCCAGCTATGGCTACACCTTC. It translates to CASSVGPSYGYTF.

The chain uses TRBV6-2 or TRBV6-3 and TRBJ1-6, with TRBD1 as a possible D gene (6 bases). V lost 2 bases and J lost 14, with 13 bases in between. The CDR3 runs to 13 residues. Germline values: CDR1 MNHEY, CDR2 SVGEGT. CDR3 nucleotides: TGTGCCAGCAGTTACGGCCAAGGGGGGACCCTCCACTTT. Encoded protein: CASSYGQGGTLHF.

This clonotype was seen at least ten times. Sequence at one end of the junction differs from germline and may be a read error. V and J are TRBV5-1 and TRBJ1-1; no firm D call. Germline values: CDR1 SGHRS, CDR2 YFSETQ. This CDR3 is built from 12 residues. Written as DNA, the CDR3 is TGTGCCAGCAGTTTGGTCGGCACTGAAGCTTTCTTT. This codes for CASSLVGTEAFF.

This clonotype was counted many times. The chain uses TRBV6-5 and TRBJ2-7; 7 bases agree with TRBD1. The CDR3 length is 17 residues. CDR1 and CDR2 from the germline V gene are MNHEY and SVGAGI. V was pared by 0 bases and J by 4 bases, with 12 bases of the junction left unmatched. The CDR3: CASSYSQTRGQRYEQYF. DNA for the CDR3: TGTGCCAGCAGTTACTCGCAAACTAGGGGACAGAGATACGAGCAGTACTTC.

This clonotype has at least ten counts. The chain employs TRBV28 and TRBJ1-2; D is uncertain. V was trimmed by 3 bases and J by 0 bases, leaving 17 bases between them. This CDR3 is 17 amino acids long. Per the germline V gene, CDR1 is MDHEN and CDR2 is SYDVKM. The CDR3 loop is CASSFLPSIASNYGYTF. For the CDR3, the DNA is TGTGCCAGCAGTTTCCTCCCCTCGATAGCTTCTAACTATGGCTACACCTTC.

This clonotype was counted only a few times. This chain connects TRBV14 to TRBJ2-7; TRBD1 matches at 12 bases. The CDR3 has 15 amino acids. In germline, CDR1 is SGHDN, CDR2 FVKESK. V lost 4 bases to trimming and J lost 6 bases; unmatched junction nucleotides: 7. Written as DNA, the CDR3 is TGTGCCAGCAGCCGACGCGGGACAGGGGGCCGCGAGCAGTACTTC. It is translated as CASSRRGTGGREQYF.

The chain combines TRBV20-1 with TRBJ2-2; no reliable D call. There are 13 residues in the CDR3. The germline CDR1 and CDR2 sequences are DFQATT and SNEGSKA (reference sequence). V shed 6 bases and J shed 3 bases, with 11 bases lying between them. The CDR3 loop is CSARVFDTGELFF. For the CDR3, the DNA is TGCAGTGCCCGGGTCTTCGACACCGGGGAGCTGTTTTTT.

V usage is TRBV3-1 and J usage is TRBJ2-1; D ambiguous. Germline CDR1 and CDR2: LGHDT and YNNKEL (reference sequence). The CDR3 is 13 residues long. The ends were cut back, 2 bases at V and 3 bases at J, with 5 bases in the middle. The CDR3 spells CASSQQHYNEQFF. CDR3 in DNA: TGTGCCAGCAGCCAACAACACTACAATGAGCAGTTCTTC.

This clonotype was counted ten times or more. This chain connects TRBV10-3 to TRBJ2-1; tentatively, D is TRBD2 (6 bases). Deletions cut 11 bases from V and 4 bases from J, with 18 bases between. CDR1 and CDR2 (germline): ENHRY, SYGVKD. The CDR3 covers 14 residues. This CDR3 reads CAVLVAGTYNEQFF. CDR3 bases: TGTGCCGTCCTGGTGGCAGGGACTTACAATGAGCAGTTCTTC.

Only a few counts were recorded for this clonotype. This rearrangement joins TRBV7-2 to TRBJ2-5; TRBD2 might be the D (6 bases). This CDR3 has 14 amino acids. Germline values: CDR1 SGHTA, CDR2 FQGNSA. Trimming left V 6 bases short and J 7 bases short, with 18 bases between. CDR3: CASSSNPSAGTQYF. The CDR3 DNA reads as TGTGCCAGCAGTTCCAATCCCTCAGCGGGGACCCAGTACTTC.

This clonotype was seen a handful of times. This chain joins TRBV10-2 and TRBJ2-5; 8 bases map to TRBD2. V shed 7 bases, J shed 4 bases, and the junction held 8 bases outside the gene matches. The CDR3 length is 14 residues. CDR1 and CDR2 from the germline V gene are WSHSY and SAAADI. CDR3 region: CASKLPGLVETQYF. The CDR3 DNA is TGCGCCAGCAAACTCCCGGGACTAGTAGAGACCCAGTACTTC.

The rearrangement links TRBV18 to TRBJ1-4, with D maybe TRBD1 (5 bases). Germline V lookup: CDR1 KGHSH, CDR2 LQKENI. The CDR3 is 14 residues long. V was clipped by 5 bases and J by 8 bases, with 15 bases between them. The CDR3 spells CASSVAGRMEKLFF. The CDR3 DNA is TGTGCCAGCTCAGTGGCAGGGAGAATGGAAAAACTGTTTTTT.

This clonotype was seen repeatedly, ten times or more. The chain employs TRBV7-9 and TRBJ2-3, with a weak D call TRBD1 (6 bases). V lost 7 bases, J lost 4 bases, and 15 bases lay in between. The CDR3 loop spans 14 amino acids. CDR1 is SEHNR, CDR2 FQNEAQ, per germline (reference sequence). In DNA form, the CDR3 reads TGTGCCAGCAACGAACAGGGATGGGCAGATACGCAGTATTTT. This encodes CASNEQGWADTQYF. The full variable domain, its missing parts supplied by reference TRBV7-9 and TRBJ2-3, is DTGVSQNPRHKITKRGQNVTFRCDPISEHNRLYWYRQTLGQGPEFLTYFQNEAQLEKSRLLSDRFSAERPKGSFSTLEIQRTEQGDSAMYLCASNEQGWADTQYFGPGTRLTVL.